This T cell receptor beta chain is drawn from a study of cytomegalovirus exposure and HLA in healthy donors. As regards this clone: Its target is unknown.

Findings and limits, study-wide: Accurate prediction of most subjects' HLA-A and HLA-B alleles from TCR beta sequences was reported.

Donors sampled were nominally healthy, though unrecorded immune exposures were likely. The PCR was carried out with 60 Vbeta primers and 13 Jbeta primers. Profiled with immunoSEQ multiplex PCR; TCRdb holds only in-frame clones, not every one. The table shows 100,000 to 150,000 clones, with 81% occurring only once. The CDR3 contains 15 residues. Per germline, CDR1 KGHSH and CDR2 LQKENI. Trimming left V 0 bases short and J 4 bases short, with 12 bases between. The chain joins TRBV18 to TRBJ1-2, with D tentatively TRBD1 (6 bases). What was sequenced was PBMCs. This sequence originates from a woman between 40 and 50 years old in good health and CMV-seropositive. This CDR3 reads CASSPPTGPGYGYTF. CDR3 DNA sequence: TGTGCCAGCTCACCACCCACAGGGCCCGGCTATGGCTACACCTTC.